These 29 T cell receptor beta chains were sequenced from one sample in a study of T cells in Graves' hyperthyroidism and ophthalmopathy. The CDR3 regions of TCR beta were amplified from RNA transcripts. The HTBI set primed first-round TCR CDR3 RT-PCR. TCRdb itself ran the multiplex PCR reads through MiXCR, one entry per CDR3 protein. Among approximately 590,000 distinct CDR3 sequences listed, roughly 14% were seen once. Sequenced sample: blood. The receptors originated from a woman between 25 and 40 years old with Graves' hyperthyroidism.

A note on this clonotype: At one of its ends the junction is not consistent with the germline gene, which may arise from a read error. The chain's CDR3 is CASSPTAGGFTEVFF. DNA of the CDR3: TGTGCCAGCAGTCCTACCGCAGGGGGCTTTACTGAAGTTTTCTTT. This chain joins TRBV6-2 or TRBV6-3 and TRBJ1-1; 8 bases agree with TRBD1. This CDR3 has 15 amino acids. CDR1 is MNHEY and CDR2 is SVGEGT in the germline V gene.

The gene calls are TRBV5-1 and TRBJ1-5, with unresolved D. CDR1 is SGHRS, CDR2 YFSETQ, per germline. This CDR3 has 13 amino acids. The V end lost 5 bases, the J end lost 3 bases, and 9 bases lay between the germline ends. The CDR3 loop is CASREDVNQPQHF. The CDR3 DNA sequence: TGCGCCAGCAGGGAGGACGTCAATCAGCCCCAGCATTTT.

V and J are TRBV29-1 and TRBJ2-7, with a possible D match to TRBD2 (5 bases). Germline V gives CDR1 SQVTM, CDR2 ANQGSEA. V was trimmed by 2 bases and J by 2 bases, leaving 7 bases between them. The CDR3 is 12 residues long. The CDR3 is CSVEKRPYEQYF. The CDR3 DNA sequence: TGCAGCGTTGAAAAGCGGCCCTACGAGCAGTACTTC.

This clonotype was found many times. This chain links TRBV28 with TRBJ1-1; D unclear. In germline, CDR1 is MDHEN, CDR2 SYDVKM. CDR3 length equals 12 residues. V lost 4 bases and J 3 bases, leaving 6 bases between the germline ends. The CDR3 loop is CASSSRYTEAFF. The CDR3, as DNA: TGTGCCAGCAGTTCCCGGTACACTGAAGCTTTCTTT.

There are many counts of this clonotype. The chain couples TRBV28 to TRBJ2-7; TRBD1 aligns across 9 bases. V was pared by 3 bases and J by 0 bases, with 6 bases of the junction left unmatched. This CDR3 comprises 16 residues. CDR1 and CDR2 from the germline V gene are MDHEN and SYDVKM. The CDR3 region is CASSFTYRGLSYEQYF. The CDR3 nucleotides are TGTGCCAGCAGTTTTACGTACAGGGGGCTCTCCTACGAGCAGTACTTC. Complete variable domain (other parts from reference TRBV28 and TRBJ2-7): DVKVTQSSRYLVKRTGEKVFLECVQDMDHENMFWYRQDPGLGLRLIYFSYDVKMKEKGDIPEGYSVSREKKERFSLILESASTNQTSMYLCASSFTYRGLSYEQYFGPGTRLTVT.

This clonotype was detected many times. V and J are TRBV2 and TRBJ2-1; D gene unclear. Trimming took 5 bases from V and 8 from J, leaving 10 bases between them. The germline gives CDR1 SNHLY, CDR2 FYNNEI. This CDR3 comprises 12 residues. DNA of the CDR3: TGTGCCAGCAGTAGACAAGCCCATGAGCAGTTCTTC. This sequence encodes CASSRQAHEQFF.

The sample holds many counts of this clonotype. The chain uses TRBV6-1 and TRBJ2-2; 9 nucleotides align to TRBD1. Germline CDR1 MNHNS, CDR2 SASEGT. Trimming took 7 bases from V and 6 from J; bases not matched to a gene: 6. The length of the CDR3 is 14 residues. The CDR3 here is CASTRDRAAGELFF. The CDR3 nucleotides are TGTGCCAGCACCAGGGACAGGGCTGCCGGGGAGCTGTTTTTT.

This clonotype was observed many times. V usage is TRBV3-1 and J usage is TRBJ1-5; D call uncertain. V lost 4 bases to trimming and J lost 6 bases, with 10 bases between them. The CDR3 covers 13 residues. The germline gives CDR1 LGHDT, CDR2 YNNKEL (reference sequence). The CDR3 region has the DNA TGTGCCAGCAGCCTCGGGGAGGGTCAGCCCCAGCATTTT. Encoded protein: CASSLGEGQPQHF.

This clonotype was seen a few times. With a much larger clone just one base away, this may be a read error. The V gene is TRBV18, the J gene TRBJ1-2; D not certain. The V end was cut by 3 bases, the J end by 10 bases, with 24 bases between. Germline V gene sequence: CDR1 KGHSH, CDR2 LQKENI. This CDR3 region has 16 residues. CDR3 in amino acids: CASSPAMDGLASDYTF. The CDR3 DNA follows: TGTGCCAGCTCACCCGCAATGGACGGACTCGCATCTGACTACACCTTC.

V and J are TRBV25-1 and TRBJ1-1; 8 nucleotides match TRBD1. J lost 4 bases, V lost 2 bases, and 12 bases had no gene match. CDR1 is MGHDK, CDR2 SYGVNS, per germline. This CDR3 is 17 amino acids long. In DNA form, the CDR3 reads TGTGCCAGCAGTGAAAAGGCCCAGGGGGCGCAGGGCACTGAAGCTTTCTTT. Encoded protein: CASSEKAQGAQGTEAFF.

The rearrangement joins TRBV27 to TRBJ2-3; D may be TRBD1 (6 bases). Germline-derived CDR1 and CDR2 are MNHEY and SMNVEV (reference sequence). The CDR3 has 16 residues. Trimming stripped 10 bases from V and 4 bases from J, with 24 bases between. CDR3 nucleotide sequence: TGTGCCACCAATTACCTCCCCAGGGGTGGCGCAGATACGCAGTATTTT. Translated: CATNYLPRGGADTQYF.

This clonotype was counted many times. V is TRBV10-3 and J is TRBJ1-5; unclear D gene. Trimming took off 7 bases at V and 5 bases at J, with 12 bases between the two ends. The CDR3 extends over 13 amino acids. Germline V CDR1 and CDR2: ENHRY, SYGVKD. CDR3 amino acids: CAITADVYQPQHF. The CDR3 coding sequence is TGTGCCATCACCGCAGACGTGTATCAGCCCCAGCATTTT.

The sample holds many counts of this clonotype. The chain recombines TRBV7-9 with TRBJ2-2; 7 nucleotides line up with TRBD1. Germline V gene sequence: CDR1 SEHNR, CDR2 FQNEAQ (reference sequence). Trimming at V came to 8 bases and at J to 2 bases, leaving 8 bases not matched to a gene. The CDR3 extends over 15 amino acids. The CDR3 DNA follows: TGTGCCAGCCGCCCCGGGACAGAAAACACCGGGGAGCTGTTTTTT. This codes for CASRPGTENTGELFF.

As for this clonotype: With a much larger clone just one base away, this may be a read error. The rearrangement links TRBV28 to TRBJ1-1; D possibly corresponds to TRBD1 (6 bases). The CDR3 is made up of 14 amino acids. Per germline, CDR1 MDHEN and CDR2 SYDVKM. DNA of the CDR3: TGTGTCAGCAGTTTGGGGGCCCGGAACACTGAAGCTTTCTTT. Its protein is CVSSLGARNTEAFF.

There are many counts of this clonotype. The rearrangement links TRBV5-5 to TRBJ2-7; D is possibly TRBD2 (6 bases). The CDR3 sequence is 14 residues long. Germline CDR1 and CDR2: SGHKS and YYEKEE (reference sequence). V shed 6 bases and J shed 2 bases, with 15 bases lying between them. The CDR3 DNA reads as TGTGCCAGCAACCATCGACTAGATACCTACGAGCAGTACTTC. It yields the protein CASNHRLDTYEQYF.

This clonotype was detected ten times or more. This chain joins TRBV20-1 and TRBJ2-7; 9 bases agree with TRBD2. The germline CDR1 and CDR2 sequences are DFQATT and SNEGSKA (reference sequence). This CDR3 has 15 residues. V lost 3 bases to trimming and J lost 0 bases; unmatched junction nucleotides: 6. This CDR3 is CSASSTSGSSYEQYF. CDR3 bases: TGCAGTGCTAGTTCGACTAGCGGTAGCTCCTACGAGCAGTACTTC.

A few counts support this clonotype. The gene calls are TRBV7-8 and TRBJ2-5; 9 bases line up with TRBD1. The CDR3 spans 17 residues. Per germline, CDR1 SGHVS and CDR2 FQNEAQ. V shed 0 bases, J shed 2 bases, and the junction held 7 bases outside the gene matches. The CDR3 region is CASSLALLDRGQETQYF. As DNA, the CDR3 is TGTGCCAGCAGCTTAGCGCTATTGGACAGGGGTCAAGAGACCCAGTACTTC. Drawing the rest from reference TRBV7-8 and TRBJ2-5, the complete variable domain is GAGVSQSPRYKVAKRGQDVALRCDPISGHVSLFWYQQALGQGPEFLTYFQNEAQLDKSGLPSDRFFAERPEGSVSTLKIQRTQQEDSAVYLCASSLALLDRGQETQYFGPGTRLLVL.

The CDR3 sequence is CASSEMEGEKLFF. The CDR3 DNA sequence: TGTGCCAGCAGTGAGATGGAGGGTGAAAAACTGTTTTTT. The chain uses TRBV12-3 or TRBV12-4 and TRBJ1-4; D unresolved. The CDR3 totals 13 residues. The germline V and J ends were trimmed by 5 bases and 7 bases, with 11 bases remaining between them.

V gene TRBV29-1 combines with J gene TRBJ2-2; 7 nucleotides line up with TRBD1. V was pared by 5 bases and J by 0 bases, with 6 bases of the junction left unmatched. The CDR3 loop spans 15 amino acids. Per germline, CDR1 SQVTM and CDR2 ANQGSEA. CDR3 sequence reads: CSVSHGQANTGELFF. The CDR3 DNA is TGCAGCGTTTCACACGGACAGGCGAACACCGGGGAGCTGTTTTTT.

This clonotype was detected a few times. V usage is TRBV29-1 and J usage is TRBJ2-1; TRBD1 or TRBD2 may be the D gene (6 bases each). Trimming removed 7 bases at V and 8 bases at J, with 18 bases between. Germline V gene sequence: CDR1 SQVTM, CDR2 ANQGSEA. The CDR3 covers 13 residues. This chain's CDR3 is CSASVQGGDEQFF. CDR3 nucleotides: TGCAGCGCCAGCGTACAGGGAGGAGATGAGCAGTTCTTC.

This clonotype has ten or more counts. This rearrangement joins TRBV27 to TRBJ2-6; D ambiguous. This CDR3 is 15 amino acids long. V lost 6 bases to trimming and J lost 0 bases, with 9 bases between them. CDR1 MNHEY and CDR2 SMNVEV come from the germline V gene (reference sequence). DNA for the CDR3: TGTGCCAGCAGCCCAATTGGCTCTGGGGCCAACGTCCTGACTTTC. Translating it yields CASSPIGSGANVLTF. The entire variable domain, with the rest obtained from reference TRBV27 and TRBJ2-6, is as follows: EAQVTQNPRYLITVTGKKLTVTCSQNMNHEYMSWYRQDPGLGLRQIYYSMNVEVTDKGDVPEGYKVSRKEKRNFPLILESPSPNQTSLYFCASSPIGSGANVLTFGAGSRLTVL.

The table lists this clonotype with many counts. The chain uses TRBV11-3 and TRBJ2-7; TRBD1 might be the D (6 bases). With 5 bases removed from V and 5 bases from J, the gap between germline ends came to 13 bases. The CDR3 has 13 amino acids. Germline values: CDR1 SGHNT, CDR2 YENEEA. The DNA for the CDR3 is TGTGCCAGCAGCGTCACAGGGTCCAACGAGCAGTACTTC. Translation gives CASSVTGSNEQYF.

This chain uses TRBV10-3 with TRBJ2-6; unclear D gene. The germline V gene encodes CDR1 ENHRY and CDR2 SYGVKD. With 5 bases removed from V and 0 bases from J, the gap between germline ends came to 8 bases. The CDR3 covers 15 residues. The CDR3 sequence is CAISIHSSGANVLTF. The CDR3 DNA reads TGTGCCATCAGTATCCACAGCTCTGGGGCCAACGTCCTGACTTTC.

Ten or more counts support this clonotype. The chain uses TRBV4-3 and TRBJ1-4; TRBD1 is a possible D gene (5 bases). V lost 1 base and J 8 bases, leaving 11 bases between the germline ends. The length of the CDR3 is 14 residues. Germline CDR1 reads LGHNA; CDR2 reads YSLEER. The DNA of the CDR3 is TGCGCCAGCAGCCAAGGGCAGGGTGGGGAAAAACTGTTTTTT. Protein sequence: CASSQGQGGEKLFF.

This clonotype has more than one count but fewer than ten. The gene calls are TRBV20-1 and TRBJ2-3, with 8 bases lining up with TRBD2. Germline V gene lookup returns CDR1 DFQATT and CDR2 SNEGSKA (reference sequence). Trimming cost V 3 bases and J 0 bases; bases outside gene matches: 5. The CDR3 has 15 amino acids. The DNA of the CDR3 is TGCAGTGCTAGTGGGGCTAGCGGGAGCACAGATACGCAGTATTTT. Encoded protein: CSASGASGSTDTQYF.

This chain links TRBV7-8 with TRBJ2-5; perhaps TRBD1 as D (5 bases). Trimming removed 0 bases at V and 1 base at J, with 15 bases between. The CDR3 has 17 residues. Looked up from germline, CDR1 is SGHVS and CDR2 is FQNEAQ. Here the CDR3 reads CASSLAGFSGRQETQYF. CDR3 in DNA: TGTGCCAGCAGCTTAGCGGGGTTCTCAGGGCGCCAAGAGACCCAGTACTTC.

This clonotype was found a few times. V and J are TRBV27 and TRBJ1-6; 10 bases align to TRBD1. This CDR3 spans 15 amino acids. Germline V CDR1 and CDR2: MNHEY, SMNVEV (reference sequence). J was trimmed by 9 bases and V by 4 bases; bases with no gene match: 6. The CDR3 nucleotides read TGTGCCAGCAGTTCAGACAGGGGGCTGGGTTCACCCCTCCACTTT. Amino acid sequence: CASSSDRGLGSPLHF.

This clonotype was seen only a few times. J is TRBJ2-1 and V is TRBV27, with D tentatively TRBD2 (5 bases). Germline V gene lookup returns CDR1 MNHEY and CDR2 SMNVEV (reference sequence). V was clipped by 3 bases and J by 9 bases, with 12 bases between them. This CDR3 has 13 residues. The CDR3 reads CASSFEGRGEQFF. The CDR3 region has the DNA TGTGCCAGCAGTTTTGAGGGAAGAGGTGAGCAGTTCTTC.

With respect to this clonotype: This clone may be a read error of a much larger clone one base away. This chain joins TRBV6-1 and TRBJ2-1; D is unclear. CDR1 is MNHNS and CDR2 is SASEGT in the germline V gene. V dropped 2 bases and J dropped 10 bases, with 9 bases sitting between them. The CDR3 runs to 12 residues. The CDR3 reads CASSEISLEQFF. The DNA for the CDR3 is TGTGCCAGCAGTGAAATTTCTCTCGAGCAGTTCTTC.